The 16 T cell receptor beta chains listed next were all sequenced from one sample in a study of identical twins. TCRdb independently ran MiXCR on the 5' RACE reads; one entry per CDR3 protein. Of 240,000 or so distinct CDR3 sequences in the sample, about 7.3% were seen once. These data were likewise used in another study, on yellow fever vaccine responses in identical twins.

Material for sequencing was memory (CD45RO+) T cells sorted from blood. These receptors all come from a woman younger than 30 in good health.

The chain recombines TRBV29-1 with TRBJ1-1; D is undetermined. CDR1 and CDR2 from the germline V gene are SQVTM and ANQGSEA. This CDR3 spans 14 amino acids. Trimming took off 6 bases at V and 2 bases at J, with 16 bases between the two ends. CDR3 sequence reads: CSVDKGSSNTEAFF. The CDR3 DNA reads TGCAGCGTGGATAAGGGCAGCAGTAACACTGAAGCTTTCTTT.

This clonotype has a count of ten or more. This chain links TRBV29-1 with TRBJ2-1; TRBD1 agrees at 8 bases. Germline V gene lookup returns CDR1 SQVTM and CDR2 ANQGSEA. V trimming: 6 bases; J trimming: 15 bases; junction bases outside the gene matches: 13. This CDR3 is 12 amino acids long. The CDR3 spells CSVLGHRGLLFF. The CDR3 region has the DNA TGCAGCGTCCTAGGCCACAGGGGGTTATTGTTCTTC.

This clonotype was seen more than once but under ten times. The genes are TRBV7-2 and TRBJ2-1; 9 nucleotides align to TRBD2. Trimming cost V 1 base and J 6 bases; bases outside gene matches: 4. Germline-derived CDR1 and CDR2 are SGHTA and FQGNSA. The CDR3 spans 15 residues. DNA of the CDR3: TGTGCCAGCAGCTTAGGCGGGAGGGCCCGCAATGAGCAGTTCTTC. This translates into CASSLGGRARNEQFF.

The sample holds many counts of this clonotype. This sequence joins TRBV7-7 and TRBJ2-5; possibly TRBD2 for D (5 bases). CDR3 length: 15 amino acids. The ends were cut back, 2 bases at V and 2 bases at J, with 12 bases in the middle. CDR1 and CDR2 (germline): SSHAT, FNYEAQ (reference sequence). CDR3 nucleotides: TGTGCCAGCAGCTTAACGATCGGGAATCAAGAGACCCAGTACTTC. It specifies CASSLTIGNQETQYF. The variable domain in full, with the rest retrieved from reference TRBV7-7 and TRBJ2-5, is GAGVSQSPRYKVTKRGQDVTLRCDPISSHATLYWYQQALGQGPEFLTYFNYEAQPDKSGLPSDRFSAERPEGSISTLTIQRTEQRDSAMYRCASSLTIGNQETQYFGPGTRLLVL.

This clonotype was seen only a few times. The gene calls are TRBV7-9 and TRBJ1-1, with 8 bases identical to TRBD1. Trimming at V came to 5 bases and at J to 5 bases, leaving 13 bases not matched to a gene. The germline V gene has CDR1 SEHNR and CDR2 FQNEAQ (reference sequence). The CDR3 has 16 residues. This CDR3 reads CASSPHRTGTRTEAFF. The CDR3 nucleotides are TGTGCCAGCAGCCCCCATCGGACAGGGACGAGGACTGAAGCTTTCTTT.

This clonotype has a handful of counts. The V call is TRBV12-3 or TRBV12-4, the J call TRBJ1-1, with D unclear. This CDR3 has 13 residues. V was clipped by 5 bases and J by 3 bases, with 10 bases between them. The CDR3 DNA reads TGTGCCAGCAGTAACTTCGTGGACACTGAAGCTTTCTTT. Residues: CASSNFVDTEAFF.

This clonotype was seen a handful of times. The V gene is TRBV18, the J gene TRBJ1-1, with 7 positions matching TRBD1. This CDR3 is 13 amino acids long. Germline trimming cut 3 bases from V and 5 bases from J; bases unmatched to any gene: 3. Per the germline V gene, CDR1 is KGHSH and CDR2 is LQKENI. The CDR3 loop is CASSPGQATEAFF. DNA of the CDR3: TGTGCCAGCTCACCTGGACAGGCGACTGAAGCTTTCTTT.

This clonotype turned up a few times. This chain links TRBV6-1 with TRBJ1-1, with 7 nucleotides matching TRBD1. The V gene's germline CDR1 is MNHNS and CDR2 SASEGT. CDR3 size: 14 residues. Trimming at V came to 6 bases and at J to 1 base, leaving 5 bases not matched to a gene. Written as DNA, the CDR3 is TGTGCCAGCAGGACAGGGACGGAGAACACTGAAGCTTTCTTT. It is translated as CASRTGTENTEAFF.

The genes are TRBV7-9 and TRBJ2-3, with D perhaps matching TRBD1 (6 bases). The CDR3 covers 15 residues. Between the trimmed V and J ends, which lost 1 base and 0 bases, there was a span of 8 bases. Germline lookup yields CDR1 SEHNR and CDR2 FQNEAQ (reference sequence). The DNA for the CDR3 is TGTGCCAGCAGCTTAGGGGGACATAGCACAGATACGCAGTATTTT. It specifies CASSLGGHSTDTQYF.

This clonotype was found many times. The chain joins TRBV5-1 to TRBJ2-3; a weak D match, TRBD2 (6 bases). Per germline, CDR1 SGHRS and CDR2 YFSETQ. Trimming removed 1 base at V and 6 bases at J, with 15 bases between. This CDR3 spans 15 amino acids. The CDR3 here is CASSLNGGGTDTQYF. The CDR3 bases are TGCGCCAGCAGCTTGAACGGGGGAGGAACTGATACGCAGTATTTT.

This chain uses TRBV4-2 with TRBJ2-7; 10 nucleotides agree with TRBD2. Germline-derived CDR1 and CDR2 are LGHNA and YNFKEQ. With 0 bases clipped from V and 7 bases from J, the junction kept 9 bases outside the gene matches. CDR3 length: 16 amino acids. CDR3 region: CASSQDGLAGVGEQYF. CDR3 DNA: TGTGCCAGCAGCCAAGATGGGCTAGCGGGAGTAGGTGAGCAGTACTTC.

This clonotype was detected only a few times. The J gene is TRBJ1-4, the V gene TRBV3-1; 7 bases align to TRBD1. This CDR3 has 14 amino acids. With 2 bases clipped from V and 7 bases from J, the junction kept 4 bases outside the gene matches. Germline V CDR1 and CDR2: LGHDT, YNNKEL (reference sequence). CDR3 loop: CASSQQGGVEKLFF. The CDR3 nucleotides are TGTGCCAGCAGCCAACAGGGGGGAGTTGAAAAACTGTTTTTT.

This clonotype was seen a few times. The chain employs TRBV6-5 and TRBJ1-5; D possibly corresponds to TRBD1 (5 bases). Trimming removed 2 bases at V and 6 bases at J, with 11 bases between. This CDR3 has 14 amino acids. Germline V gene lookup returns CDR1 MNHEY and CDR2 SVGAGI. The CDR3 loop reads CASSYAGVGQPQHF. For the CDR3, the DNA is TGTGCCAGCAGTTACGCGGGGGTAGGTCAGCCCCAGCATTTT.

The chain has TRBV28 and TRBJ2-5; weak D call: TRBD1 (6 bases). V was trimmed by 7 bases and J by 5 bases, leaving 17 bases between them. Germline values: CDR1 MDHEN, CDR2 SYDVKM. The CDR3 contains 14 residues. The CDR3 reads CASNKFRGRETQYF. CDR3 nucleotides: TGTGCCAGCAACAAATTCAGGGGAAGGGAGACCCAGTACTTC. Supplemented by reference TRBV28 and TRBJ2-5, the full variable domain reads DVKVTQSSRYLVKRTGEKVFLECVQDMDHENMFWYRQDPGLGLRLIYFSYDVKMKEKGDIPEGYSVSREKKERFSLILESASTNQTSMYLCASNKFRGRETQYFGPGTRLLVL.

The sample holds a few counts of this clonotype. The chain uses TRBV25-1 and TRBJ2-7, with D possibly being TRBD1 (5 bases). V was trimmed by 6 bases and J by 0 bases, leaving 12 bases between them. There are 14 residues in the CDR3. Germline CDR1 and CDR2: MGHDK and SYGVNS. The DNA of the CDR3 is TGTGCCAGCAGCGTGACAGTTAGCTCCTACGAGCAGTACTTC. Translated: CASSVTVSSYEQYF.

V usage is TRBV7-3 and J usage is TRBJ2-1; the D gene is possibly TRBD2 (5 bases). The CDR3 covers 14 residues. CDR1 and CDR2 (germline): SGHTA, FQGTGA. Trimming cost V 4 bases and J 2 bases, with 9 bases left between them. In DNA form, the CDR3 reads TGTGCCAGCAGCTACGGGGAGCCCTACAATGAGCAGTTCTTC. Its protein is CASSYGEPYNEQFF.